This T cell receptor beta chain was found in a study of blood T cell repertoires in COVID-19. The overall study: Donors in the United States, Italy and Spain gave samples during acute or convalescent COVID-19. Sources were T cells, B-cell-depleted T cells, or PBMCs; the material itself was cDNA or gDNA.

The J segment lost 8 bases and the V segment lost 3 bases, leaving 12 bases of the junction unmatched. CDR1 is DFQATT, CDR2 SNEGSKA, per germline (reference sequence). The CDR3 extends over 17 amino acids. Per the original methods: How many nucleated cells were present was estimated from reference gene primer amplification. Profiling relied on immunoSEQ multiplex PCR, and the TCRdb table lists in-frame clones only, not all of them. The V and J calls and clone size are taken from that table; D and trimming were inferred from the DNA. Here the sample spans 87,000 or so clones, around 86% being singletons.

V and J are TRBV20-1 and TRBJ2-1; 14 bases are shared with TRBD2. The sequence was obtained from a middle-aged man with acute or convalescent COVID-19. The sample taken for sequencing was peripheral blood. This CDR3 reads CSASSGWTSGRPHEQFF. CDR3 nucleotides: TGCAGTGCTAGTAGTGGTTGGACTAGCGGGAGGCCCCATGAGCAGTTCTTC.